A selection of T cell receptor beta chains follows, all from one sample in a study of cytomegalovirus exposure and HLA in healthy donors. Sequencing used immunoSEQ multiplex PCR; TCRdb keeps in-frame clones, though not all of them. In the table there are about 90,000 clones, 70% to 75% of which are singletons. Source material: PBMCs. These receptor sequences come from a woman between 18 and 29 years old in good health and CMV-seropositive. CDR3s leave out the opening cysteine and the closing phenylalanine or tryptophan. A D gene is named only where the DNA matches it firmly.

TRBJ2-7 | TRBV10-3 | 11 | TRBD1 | AISVEQGSEQY
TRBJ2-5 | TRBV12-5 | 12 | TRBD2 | ASDLGRGEETQY
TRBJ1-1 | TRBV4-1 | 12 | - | ASGLAEMNTEAF
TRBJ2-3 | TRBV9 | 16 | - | ASSVASGTDTSTDTQY
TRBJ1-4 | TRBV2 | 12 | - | ASSDPQRDEKLF
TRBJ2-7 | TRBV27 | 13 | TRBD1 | ASRATGTGLHEQY
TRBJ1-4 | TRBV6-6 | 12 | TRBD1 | ASSRDRGSEKLF
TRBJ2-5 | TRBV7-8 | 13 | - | ASSRPGSRQETQY
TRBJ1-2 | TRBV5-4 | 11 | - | ASSSTQDYGYT
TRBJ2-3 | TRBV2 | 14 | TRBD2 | ASSELGRARTDTQY
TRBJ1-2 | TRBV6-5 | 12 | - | ASSFGQPRSGYT
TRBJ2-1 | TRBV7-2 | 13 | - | ASSLTSVSYNEQF
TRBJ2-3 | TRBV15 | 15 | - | ATSPRAGSRRTDTQY
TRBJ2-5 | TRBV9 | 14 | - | ASWVWPGGDQETQY
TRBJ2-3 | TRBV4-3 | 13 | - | ASSQDLLGTDTQY
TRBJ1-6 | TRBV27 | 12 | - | ASSRALRNSPLH
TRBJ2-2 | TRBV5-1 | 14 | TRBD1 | ASTDPGQTNTGELF
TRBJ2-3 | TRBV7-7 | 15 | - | ASSPDSGGTLADTQY
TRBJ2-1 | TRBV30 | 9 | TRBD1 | AWDRVNEQF
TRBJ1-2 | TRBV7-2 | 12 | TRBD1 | ASSADRGLSMHT
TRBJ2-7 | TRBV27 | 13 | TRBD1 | ASSTRTGTNYEQY
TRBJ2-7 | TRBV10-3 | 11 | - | AISHQAAYEQY
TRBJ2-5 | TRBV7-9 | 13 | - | ASGGGQATQETQY
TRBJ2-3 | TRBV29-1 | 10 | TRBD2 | SVGGSTDTQY
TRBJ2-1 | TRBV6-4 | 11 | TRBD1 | ASSRTGVNEQF
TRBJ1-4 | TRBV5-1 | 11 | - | ASSWAGDEKLF
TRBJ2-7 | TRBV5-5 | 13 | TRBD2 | ASSGGAGGPYEQY
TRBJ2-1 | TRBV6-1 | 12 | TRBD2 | ASSDGREGREQF
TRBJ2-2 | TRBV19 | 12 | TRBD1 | ASMGTENTGELF
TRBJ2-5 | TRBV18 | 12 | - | ASSTLGQQETQY
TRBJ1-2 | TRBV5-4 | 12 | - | ASSLVSQGHGYT
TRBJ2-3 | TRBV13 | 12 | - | ASSYRQYTDTQY
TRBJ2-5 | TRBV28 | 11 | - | ASTPGKVETQY
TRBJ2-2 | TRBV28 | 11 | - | ASSLNFARELF
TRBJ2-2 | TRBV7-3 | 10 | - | ASSMDYGELF
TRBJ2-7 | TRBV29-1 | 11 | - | SVYAGRSYEQY
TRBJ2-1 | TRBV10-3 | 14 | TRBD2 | ASSEWAGGSYNEQF
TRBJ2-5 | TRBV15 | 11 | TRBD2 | ATSGLAKETQY
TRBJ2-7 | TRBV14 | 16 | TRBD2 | ASSQVSSGRSGPYEQY
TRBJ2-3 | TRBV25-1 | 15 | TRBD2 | ASSEFRLAGGRDTQY
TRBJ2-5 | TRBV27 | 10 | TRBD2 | ASRISGGEQY
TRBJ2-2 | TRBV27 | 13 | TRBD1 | ASSPGDRYTGELF
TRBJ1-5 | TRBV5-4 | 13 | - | ASSSKGRRAQPQH